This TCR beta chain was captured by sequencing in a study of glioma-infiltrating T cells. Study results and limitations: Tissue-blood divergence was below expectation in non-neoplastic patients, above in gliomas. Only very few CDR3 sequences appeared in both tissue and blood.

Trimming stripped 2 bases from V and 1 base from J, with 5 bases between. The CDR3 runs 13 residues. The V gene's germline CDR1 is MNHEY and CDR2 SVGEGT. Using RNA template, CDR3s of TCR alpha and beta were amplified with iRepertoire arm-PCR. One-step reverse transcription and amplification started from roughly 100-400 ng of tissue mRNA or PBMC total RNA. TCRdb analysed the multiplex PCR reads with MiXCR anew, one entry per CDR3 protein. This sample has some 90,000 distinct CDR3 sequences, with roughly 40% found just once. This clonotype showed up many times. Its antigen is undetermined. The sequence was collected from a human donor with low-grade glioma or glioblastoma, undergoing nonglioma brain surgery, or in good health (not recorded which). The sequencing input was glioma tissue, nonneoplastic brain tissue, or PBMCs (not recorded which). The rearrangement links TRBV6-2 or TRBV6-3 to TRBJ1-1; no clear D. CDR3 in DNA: TGTGCCAGCAGTTACACAGCGAACACTGAAGCTTTCTTT. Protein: CASSYTANTEAFF.